The 4 T cell receptor beta chains in this list originate from one sample, sequenced in a study of CXCR3-negative and CXCR3-positive naive CD8 T cells. Study observations and caveats: CXCR3-negative naive cells had less hydrophobic TRB CDR3s than did CXCR3-positive naive cells.

The method, 5' RACE with UMI labels, was used to prepare the TRB cDNA libraries. TCRdb processed the 5' RACE reads again and assigns one entry to each CDR3 protein, with no DNA. This table lists 110,000 or so distinct CDR3 sequences. These receptors have no known antigen. Sequenced: naive CXCR3+ CD8+ T cells from blood. Subset described: CD45RO-CCR7+CD27+CD95- naive CD8+ T cells expressing CXCR3 (TNR3+). These receptors were obtained from a human donor in good health. Some clones in this sample may be carry-over from other donors' samples.

The V call is TRBV7-6, the J call TRBJ1-4; TCRdb calls TRBD1, which cannot be checked without DNA. This CDR3 has 15 residues. Per the germline V gene, CDR1 is SGHVS and CDR2 is FNYEAQ. CDR3 protein: CASSLFRGTNEKLFF.

The rearrangement joins TRBV23-1 to TRBJ2-2. TRBV23-1 is an open reading frame, and its role is uncertain. This CDR3 is built from 13 residues. The CDR3: CSSSLKNTRELFF.

The chain is built from TRBV30 and TRBJ2-2. Germline CDR1 GTSNPN, CDR2 SVGIG (reference sequence). The CDR3 length is 12 residues. CDR3 loop: CAWSVHPGELFF.

This chain links TRBV28 with TRBJ2-7; TCRdb reports TRBD2, a call that lacks DNA to check it against. CDR1 and CDR2 (germline): MDHEN, SYDVKM. The CDR3 runs 14 residues. CDR3 amino acids: CASMTSGRSWEQYF.